This T cell receptor beta chain was captured in a study of blood T cell repertoires in COVID-19. Study-wide background: Donors in the United States, Italy and Spain gave samples during acute or convalescent COVID-19. The analysed material was cDNA or gDNA that came from T cells, B-cell-depleted T cells, or PBMCs.

Clones were sequenced by immunoSEQ multiplex PCR, and TCRdb holds only the in-frame ones, with some missing. The sample holds about 36,000 clones; 70% to 80% are singletons and the top ten take roughly 2%. The V end lost 4 bases, the J end lost 1 base, and 14 bases lay between the germline ends. From germline, CDR1 is SGHRS and CDR2 YFSETQ. This CDR3 has 15 amino acids. The J gene is TRBJ2-5, the V gene TRBV5-1, with D tentatively TRBD2 (6 bases). Material: peripheral blood. This TCR came from a man in his sixties with active COVID-19. In DNA form, the CDR3 reads TGCGCCAGCAGCCCCGCGCGGGGACCCCAAGAGACCCAGTACTTC. Amino acids: CASSPARGPQETQYF. Full variable domain (rest looked up from reference TRBV5-1 and TRBJ2-5): KAGVTQTPRYLIKTRGQQVTLSCSPISGHRSVSWYQQTPGQGLQFLFEYFSETQRNKGNFPGRFSGRQFSNSRSEMNVSTLELGDSALYLCASSPARGPQETQYFGPGTRLLVL.